One and the same sample provided the 14 T cell receptor beta chains below, sequenced in a study of persistence of HIV-infected CD4 T cells. The immunoSEQ assay was version 4, run in survey mode. Profiled with immunoSEQ multiplex PCR; TCRdb holds only in-frame clones, not every one. The repertoire consists of tens of thousands of clones, with about 88% occurring once and the leading ten covering about 0.46%. These receptors are not linked to any known antigen. Anti-CD3/anti-CD28 beads served as a nonspecific positive control stimulus. Sorting selected CD4+ T cells upregulating both CD40 ligand and CD69. Sequencing was performed on CD4+ T cells sorted from PBMCs after roughly 18-hour stimulation, taken from a patient who received antiretroviral therapy. The receptors were gathered from an adult woman with HIV who was CMV-seropositive.

The chain uses TRBV5-3 and TRBJ2-1; D might be TRBD1 (5 bases). TRBV5-3 is treated as an ORF (open reading frame) with a function not yet certain. CDR3 length: 14 amino acids. The V end lost 2 bases, the J end lost 1 base, and 7 bases lay between the germline ends. CDR3 DNA sequence: TGTGCCAGAAGCTTCCAGGGTTCCTACAATGAGCAGTTCTTC. Translated: CARSFQGSYNEQFF.

The chain is built from TRBV4-2 and TRBJ2-2, with 12 bases fitting TRBD2. V gave up 3 bases and J gave up 6 bases; unmatched junction bases: 14. The CDR3 is 19 amino acids. The V gene's germline CDR1 is LGHNA and CDR2 YNFKEQ. This CDR3 reads CASSQTLTSGGRRAGELFF. DNA for the CDR3: TGTGCCAGCAGCCAGACTTTGACTAGCGGGGGCCGGAGGGCCGGGGAGCTGTTTTTT.

This sequence joins TRBV5-4 and TRBJ1-5; perhaps TRBD1 as D (5 bases). Germline CDR1 reads SGHNT; CDR2 reads YYREEE (reference sequence). The CDR3 sequence is 15 residues long. V was pared by 4 bases and J by 3 bases, with 14 bases between. The DNA for the CDR3 is TGTGCCAGCAGCGCTGGGACCGCCGCCAATCAGCCCCAGCATTTT. It is translated as CASSAGTAANQPQHF.

This chain links TRBV5-8 with TRBJ1-1, with 8 bases that match TRBD1. The trim removed 3 bases at V and 4 bases at J, leaving 5 bases unmatched. CDR1 is SGHTS, CDR2 YDEGEE, per germline. The CDR3 is made up of 14 amino acids. The CDR3 DNA reads as TGTGCCAGCAGCTCTCCGGACAGGGCCACTGAAGCTTTCTTT. It translates to CASSSPDRATEAFF.

In its sample, this clone was seen once. This chain uses TRBV5-1 with TRBJ1-1; 7 bases match TRBD1. CDR3 length: 14 residues. V was pared by 4 bases and J by 3 bases, with 6 bases of the junction left unmatched. Germline-derived CDR1 and CDR2 are SGHRS and YFSETQ. CDR3 loop: CASSLLTGDTEAFF. The CDR3, as DNA: TGCGCCAGCAGCCTATTAACAGGGGACACTGAAGCTTTCTTT.

This clone was recorded once. The chain combines TRBV5-1 with TRBJ2-2, with 7 bases identical to TRBD1. CDR1 and CDR2 from the germline V gene are SGHRS and YFSETQ. V lost 0 bases and J lost 4; bases outside the gene matches: 3. The length of the CDR3 is 15 residues. The CDR3 sequence is CASSLGQGSTGELFF. Here the CDR3 DNA reads TGCGCCAGCAGCTTGGGACAGGGAAGCACCGGGGAGCTGTTTTTT. Based on the CDR3 plus reference TRBV5-1 and TRBJ2-2, the full variable domain is KAGVTQTPRYLIKTRGQQVTLSCSPISGHRSVSWYQQTPGQGLQFLFEYFSETQRNKGNFPGRFSGRQFSNSRSEMNVSTLELGDSALYLCASSLGQGSTGELFFGEGSRLTVL.

This clone has just one count. The genes are TRBV7-3 and TRBJ2-2; D remains unclear. The length of the CDR3 is 13 residues. Trimming removed 5 bases from V and 4 bases from J, with 8 bases in between. The germline CDR1 and CDR2 sequences are SGHTA and FQGTGA. DNA of the CDR3: TGTGCCAGCAGCCTTCCTGTCACCGGGGAGCTGTTTTTT. Its protein is CASSLPVTGELFF.

This clone was recorded a few times. Other DNA sequences of this sample code for an identical CDR3. The V gene is TRBV24-1, the J gene TRBJ1-5, with no clear D. Per the germline V gene, CDR1 is KGHDR and CDR2 is SFDVKD. Trimming removed 4 bases at V and 4 bases at J, with 4 bases between. The CDR3 is 12 residues long. The CDR3 bases are TGTGCCACCAGTGACCCAAATCAGCCCCAGCATTTT. Amino acids: CATSDPNQPQHF.

This clone was recorded once. The rearrangement uses TRBV5-1 and TRBJ1-1; 11 bases match TRBD1. Germline lookup yields CDR1 SGHRS and CDR2 YFSETQ. CDR3 length equals 17 residues. Trimming removed 4 bases from V and 0 bases from J; junction bases left unmatched: 8. CDR3 region: CASSLGTGGSMNTEAFF. Written as DNA, the CDR3 is TGCGCCAGCAGCCTTGGGACAGGGGGATCCATGAACACTGAAGCTTTCTTT.

The chain couples TRBV10-2 to TRBJ1-1; D call uncertain. This CDR3 contains 17 residues. Between the trimmed V and J ends, which lost 0 bases and 0 bases, there was a span of 14 bases. Germline CDR1 WSHSY, CDR2 SAAADI. For the CDR3, the DNA is TGCGCCAGCAGTGAGTCGTTGACCGCACGGATGAACACTGAAGCTTTCTTT. It codes for CASSESLTARMNTEAFF.

The rearrangement links TRBV27 to TRBJ1-5; D not resolved. Germline loops: CDR1 MNHEY, CDR2 SMNVEV (reference sequence). The CDR3 consists of 15 residues. V was pared by 6 bases and J by 6 bases, with 18 bases between. CDR3 amino acids: CASRKREGPSQPQHF. In DNA form, the CDR3 reads TGTGCCAGCAGGAAAAGAGAAGGGCCCAGTCAGCCCCAGCATTTT.

The genes are TRBV19 and TRBJ1-3; weak D call: TRBD1 (6 bases). Per germline, CDR1 LNHDA and CDR2 SQIVND (reference sequence). The V end was cut by 3 bases, the J end by 4 bases, with 13 bases between. This CDR3 has 15 residues. Here the CDR3 DNA reads TGTGCCAGTAGTATCGATGGGACAACCGGAAACACCATATATTTT. Protein product: CASSIDGTTGNTIYF.

The V gene is TRBV6-5, the J gene TRBJ2-1, with D tentatively TRBD1 or TRBD2 (7 bases each). The V and J ends lost 7 bases and 6 bases respectively, with 16 bases between them. CDR1 is MNHEY, CDR2 SVGAGI, per germline. CDR3 size: 14 residues. In DNA, the CDR3 is TGTGCCAGCATTCGACAGGGACTATCCAATGAGCAGTTCTTC. It codes for CASIRQGLSNEQFF.

The chain employs TRBV9 and TRBJ1-2; TRBD1 matches 8 bases. CDR1 and CDR2 from the germline V gene are SGDLS and YYNGEE. This CDR3 spans 14 amino acids. Trimming took 4 bases from V and 4 from J; bases not matched to a gene: 6. The CDR3 loop is CASSPRTGLYGYTF. DNA for the CDR3: TGTGCCAGCAGCCCCCGGACAGGGCTCTATGGCTACACCTTC. The full variable domain, rest sourced from reference TRBV9 and TRBJ1-2, is DSGVTQTPKHLITATGQRVTLRCSPRSGDLSVYWYQQSLDQGLQFLIQYYNGEERAKGNILERFSAQQFPDLHSELNLSSLELGDSALYFCASSPRTGLYGYTFGSGTRLTVV.